The 26 T cell receptor beta chains below come from one sample, sequenced in a study of blood T cell repertoires in COVID-19. Produced via immunoSEQ multiplex PCR; TCRdb's table is partial and in-frame only. Of about 100,000 clones listed, roughly 80% were seen once; the top ten hold about 4%. The sequenced sample consisted of peripheral blood. The source of these receptors is a human donor in a cohort sampled during active COVID-19.

The chain uses TRBV14 and TRBJ1-4, with 7 bases aligning to TRBD1. The CDR3 is made up of 16 amino acids. The V and J ends lost 3 bases and 4 bases, in that order; junction bases with no gene match: 8. Germline assignment: CDR1 SGHDN and CDR2 FVKESK. CDR3 DNA sequence: TGTGCCAGCAGCCACTCAACCGGGACAGTTAATGAAAAACTGTTTTTT. Translation gives CASSHSTGTVNEKLFF.

This chain uses TRBV28 with TRBJ1-5, with 12 bases that match TRBD1. Trimming cost V 5 bases and J 7 bases; bases outside gene matches: 6. Germline CDR1 and CDR2: MDHEN and SYDVKM. There are 15 residues in the CDR3. The CDR3 is CASSDRDRGRQPQHF. Written as DNA, the CDR3 is TGTGCCAGCAGTGACCGGGACAGGGGGCGGCAGCCCCAGCATTTT.

This chain links TRBV7-2 with TRBJ1-1, with D uncertain. V shed 8 bases and J shed 6 bases, with 19 bases lying between them. The CDR3 runs to 14 residues. The germline V gene has CDR1 SGHTA and CDR2 FQGNSA. The CDR3 nucleotides read TGTGCCAGCCCCCCTTTGGCGGGAAACGCTGAAGCTTTCTTT. Translated: CASPPLAGNAEAFF.

The chain uses TRBV2 and TRBJ1-5, with TRBD1 matching 8 bases. V shed 5 bases, J shed 2 bases, and the junction held 2 bases outside the gene matches. CDR3 length: 14 amino acids. Looked up from germline, CDR1 is SNHLY and CDR2 is FYNNEI. The CDR3, as DNA: TGTGCCAGCAGTCCGGGACAGGGCAATCAGCCCCAGCATTTT. Its protein is CASSPGQGNQPQHF.

The chain is built from TRBV19 and TRBJ1-4, with 7 bases lining up with TRBD1. The CDR3 consists of 14 residues. V lost 7 bases, J lost 8 bases, and 10 bases stayed unmatched. CDR1 LNHDA and CDR2 SQIVND come from the germline V gene (reference sequence). CDR3 coding DNA: TGTGCCAGTACCTACCAGGGGGGTGACGAAAAACTGTTTTTT. Its translation: CASTYQGGDEKLFF.

The rearrangement uses TRBV7-8 and TRBJ2-3; TRBD2 agrees at 12 bases. The CDR3 consists of 17 residues. J lost 0 bases, V lost 5 bases, and 6 bases had no gene match. Germline V lookup: CDR1 SGHVS, CDR2 FQNEAQ. DNA of the CDR3: TGTGCCAGCAGCACCAGGACTAGCGGGAAAAGCACAGATACGCAGTATTTT. It specifies CASSTRTSGKSTDTQYF.

This clone showed up just once. This chain joins TRBV28 and TRBJ1-5; 7 nucleotides line up with TRBD1. The CDR3 is made up of 15 amino acids. CDR1 and CDR2 (germline): MDHEN, SYDVKM. Trimming took 3 bases from V and 5 from J; bases not matched to a gene: 7. Here the CDR3 DNA reads TGTGCCAGCAGTTTCCAGGACAGGAGCCATCAGCCCCAGCATTTT. This codes for CASSFQDRSHQPQHF.

The chain has TRBV9 and TRBJ2-1; 7 nucleotides line up with TRBD2. Per the germline V gene, CDR1 is SGDLS and CDR2 is YYNGEE. J was trimmed by 0 bases and V by 4 bases; bases with no gene match: 13. CDR3 length equals 18 residues. In DNA form, the CDR3 reads TGTGCCAGCAGCCCCCGCCCGCGGGAGCGGGGCTCCTACAATGAGCAGTTCTTC. Its translation is CASSPRPRERGSYNEQFF.

CDR3 coding DNA: TGTGCCAGCAGTATCGCACTGGGCTCACCCCTCCACTTT. Translated, it gives CASSIALGSPLHF. V gene TRBV2 combines with J gene TRBJ1-6; D is ambiguous. CDR1 and CDR2 from the germline V gene are SNHLY and FYNNEI. The ends were cut back, 5 bases at V and 10 bases at J, with 12 bases in the middle. CDR3 length: 13 amino acids.

The genes are TRBV3-1 (or the pseudogene TRBV3-2) and TRBJ2-3; 7 nucleotides align to TRBD2. The germline gives CDR1 LGHDT, CDR2 YNNKEL (reference sequence). After removal of 0 bases from V and 0 bases from J, the junction contained 12 bases not matched to a gene. The CDR3 loop spans 19 amino acids. The CDR3 spells CASSQEPPTGAGSTDTQYF. CDR3 DNA: TGTGCCAGCAGCCAAGAACCCCCAACCGGAGCGGGGAGCACAGATACGCAGTATTTT.

CDR3 residues: CASSYSFAKQNTEAFF. DNA for the CDR3: TGTGCCAGCAGTTACTCGTTTGCCAAGCAGAACACTGAAGCTTTCTTT. This chain links TRBV6-5 with TRBJ1-1; no firm D call. V lost 0 bases, J lost 1 base, and 12 bases lay in between. Germline loops: CDR1 MNHEY, CDR2 SVGAGI. The CDR3 is 16 residues long.

V is TRBV14 and J is TRBJ2-2; D remains ambiguous. Trimming pared 1 base from V and 4 bases from J, leaving 7 bases between. This CDR3 contains 14 residues. Germline assignment: CDR1 SGHDN and CDR2 FVKESK. In DNA form, the CDR3 reads TGTGCCAGCAGCCAAGGTTTTAGCACCGGGGAGCTGTTTTTT. Its protein product is CASSQGFSTGELFF.

This chain connects TRBV18 to TRBJ2-2; D is possibly TRBD1 (5 bases). This CDR3 spans 15 amino acids. Trimming took off 1 base at V and 2 bases at J, with 8 bases between the two ends. In germline, CDR1 is KGHSH, CDR2 LQKENI. This chain's CDR3 is CASSPLRANTGELFF. The CDR3, as DNA: TGTGCCAGCTCACCACTCAGGGCCAACACCGGGGAGCTGTTTTTT.

The rearrangement uses TRBV19 and TRBJ2-3, with 8 nucleotides matching TRBD2. CDR3 length: 16 amino acids. CDR1 LNHDA and CDR2 SQIVND come from the germline V gene (reference sequence). V trimming: 6 bases; J trimming: 6 bases; junction bases outside the gene matches: 14. CDR3 nucleotide sequence: TGTGCCAGTAGGTCCCTCTTGGGACTAGATTTTGATACGCAGTATTTT. The encoded protein is CASRSLLGLDFDTQYF.

J is TRBJ2-2 and V is TRBV3-1 (or the pseudogene TRBV3-2), with 8 bases identical to TRBD2. The CDR3 has 16 residues. J lost 6 bases, V lost 1 base, and 7 bases had no gene match. Per germline, CDR1 LGHDT and CDR2 YNNKEL (reference sequence). CDR3 nucleotide sequence: TGTGCCAGCAGCCAAGTCGGCGCGGGAGGCTCCGGGGAGCTGTTTTTT. As protein: CASSQVGAGGSGELFF.

The chain couples TRBV7-3 to TRBJ1-2; 7 bases match TRBD1. Germline V gene lookup returns CDR1 SGHTA and CDR2 FQGTGA. This CDR3 spans 13 amino acids. The trim removed 1 base at V and 6 bases at J, leaving 2 bases unmatched. The CDR3 sequence is CASSLKGADGYTF. CDR3 sequence (DNA): TGTGCCAGCAGCTTAAAGGGGGCGGATGGCTACACCTTC.

The V call is TRBV28, the J call TRBJ1-6, with D possibly being TRBD1 (5 bases). V was cut by 5 bases and J by 4 bases, with 9 bases left in between. Germline V gene data show CDR1 as MDHEN and CDR2 as SYDVKM. This CDR3 comprises 14 residues. The CDR3 region has the DNA TGTGCCAGCAGTCCCGACAGTTATAATTCACCCCTCCACTTT. It is translated as CASSPDSYNSPLHF.

The chain employs TRBV19 and TRBJ1-4, with D maybe TRBD1 (5 bases). The V end lost 2 bases, the J end lost 8 bases, and 9 bases lay between the germline ends. Per germline, CDR1 LNHDA and CDR2 SQIVND (reference sequence). The CDR3 covers 13 residues. CDR3 region: CASSIQGKEKLFF. CDR3 DNA: TGTGCCAGTAGTATACAGGGAAAGGAAAAACTGTTTTTT.

CDR3 loop: CASSPRPGFYNSPLHF. CDR3 DNA sequence: TGTGCCAGCAGCCCGAGACCCGGGTTCTATAATTCACCCCTCCACTTT. The J gene is TRBJ1-6, the V gene TRBV7-8; D remains ambiguous. The CDR3 runs 16 residues. Trimming cost V 5 bases and J 3 bases, with 14 bases left between them. The germline CDR1 and CDR2 sequences are SGHVS and FQNEAQ.

This rearrangement joins TRBV7-3 to TRBJ2-1, with a weak D call TRBD2 (6 bases). Trimming pared 2 bases from V and 6 bases from J, leaving 11 bases between. The CDR3 is 14 amino acids. Germline V gene sequence: CDR1 SGHTA, CDR2 FQGTGA. The CDR3 sequence: CASSLGTEGNEQFF. CDR3 in DNA: TGTGCCAGCAGCTTAGGGACTGAGGGCAATGAGCAGTTCTTC. Using reference TRBV7-3 and TRBJ2-1 for the parts outside the CDR3, the full variable domain is GAGVSQTPSNKVTEKGKYVELRCDPISGHTALYWYRQSLGQGPEFLIYFQGTGAADDSGLPNDRFFAVRPEGSVSTLKIQRTERGDSAVYLCASSLGTEGNEQFFGPGTRLTVL.

The V and J genes are TRBV7-9 and TRBJ2-1; the match to TRBD2 covers 7 bases. The germline gives CDR1 SEHNR, CDR2 FQNEAQ (reference sequence). This CDR3 comprises 17 residues. Losses at the gene ends were 2 bases for V and 10 bases for J; bases not matched to a gene: 17. The CDR3 coding sequence is TGTGCCAGCAGCTTAAACCCGGGGGGAAACGCCATGGGGGAGCAGTTCTTC. This sequence encodes CASSLNPGGNAMGEQFF.

The chain carries TRBV27 and TRBJ2-1; TRBD2 matches at 9 bases. Germline values: CDR1 MNHEY, CDR2 SMNVEV (reference sequence). This CDR3 has 16 residues. V lost 4 bases, J lost 2 bases, and 6 bases stayed unmatched. DNA of the CDR3: TGTGCCAGCAGTTACCCGGGCGGGAGGGCCTACAATGAGCAGTTCTTC. Its protein product is CASSYPGGRAYNEQFF.

Written as DNA, the CDR3 is TGTGCCAGCAGCTTATCGGCCCTGACAGGGAACTATGGCTACACCTTC. Its protein is CASSLSALTGNYGYTF. The rearrangement links TRBV7-2 to TRBJ1-2; 7 positions agree with TRBD1. This CDR3 is built from 16 residues. V gave up 2 bases and J gave up 2 bases; unmatched junction bases: 8. Germline assignment: CDR1 SGHTA and CDR2 FQGNSA. Combining the CDR3 with reference TRBV7-2 and TRBJ1-2 gives the whole variable domain GAGVSQSPSNKVTEKGKDVELRCDPISGHTALYWYRQSLGQGLEFLIYFQGNSAPDKSGLPSDRFSAERTGGSVSTLTIQRTQQEDSAVYLCASSLSALTGNYGYTFGSGTRLTVV.

This clone came up a few times. The chain carries TRBV5-4 and TRBJ1-3; no clear D gene. There are 13 residues in the CDR3. Germline V CDR1 and CDR2: SGHNT, YYREEE (reference sequence). Trimming took off 5 bases at V and 0 bases at J, with 6 bases between the two ends. CDR3 residues: CASRQSSGNTIYF. CDR3 nucleotides: TGTGCCAGCAGACAGAGCTCTGGAAACACCATATATTTT.

This chain uses TRBV7-6 with TRBJ2-7; possibly TRBD1 for D (6 bases). Trimming shortened V by 3 bases and J by 5 bases, and 14 bases separated the two germline ends. This CDR3 has 14 amino acids. Germline V gives CDR1 SGHVS, CDR2 FNYEAQ. CDR3 sequence reads: CASSFGTNLHEQYF. CDR3 nucleotide sequence: TGTGCCAGCAGCTTCGGGACAAATTTGCACGAGCAGTACTTC.

The count of this clone is one. The genes are TRBV6-2 or TRBV6-3 and TRBJ1-1; D is undetermined. This CDR3 region has 14 residues. From germline, CDR1 is MNHEY and CDR2 SVGEGT. With 2 bases removed from V and 1 base from J, the gap between germline ends came to 8 bases. The CDR3 reads CASSYLSGNTEAFF. Written as DNA, the CDR3 is TGTGCCAGCAGTTACCTGTCAGGGAACACTGAAGCTTTCTTT.